The 3 T cell receptor beta chains below come from one sample, sequenced in a study of metastatic and nonmetastatic thyroid tumors. With MiXCR, TCRdb called clones anew from the PCR reads. The repertoire holds 30,000 to 35,000 clones, with about 29% as singletons. Prior to thyroid surgery, none of the patients had received any treatment. The sequencing input was blood. These receptors were obtained from a female donor with papillary thyroid cancer or a benign thyroid nodule (not recorded which). Some clones in this sample may be carry-over from other donors' samples.

This clone was observed at least ten times. The CDR3: CSAPPQRLAGSPDEQFF. The CDR3, as DNA: TGCAGTGCTCCTCCTCAGAGACTAGCGGGGAGTCCTGATGAGCAGTTCTTC. This chain links TRBV20-1 with TRBJ2-1; 11 bases are a match to TRBD2. The CDR3 is 17 residues long. Germline assignment: CDR1 DFQATT and CDR2 SNEGSKA (reference sequence). Trimming cost V 5 bases and J 8 bases; bases outside gene matches: 17.

This clone was counted ten times or more. The chain combines TRBV20-1 with TRBJ1-1, with D possibly TRBD1 on 5 matching bases. V was trimmed by 8 bases and J by 0 bases, leaving 22 bases between them. Per the germline V gene, CDR1 is DFQATT and CDR2 is SNEGSKA (reference sequence). CDR3 size: 16 residues. CDR3 nucleotides: TGCAGTTCAAAAACCGGATCAGGGAGATTGAACACTGAAGCTTTCTTT. The encoded protein is CSSKTGSGRLNTEAFF.

This clone has ten or more counts. The chain carries TRBV12-3 or TRBV12-4 and TRBJ1-2, with unresolved D. CDR3 length equals 13 residues. The germline V and J ends were trimmed by 3 bases and 5 bases, with 10 bases remaining between them. CDR3 sequence: CASSLIQAYGYTF. For the CDR3, the DNA is TGTGCCAGCAGTTTGATCCAGGCGTATGGCTACACCTTC.